The rows below give T cell receptor beta chains drawn from one sample of a study of T cells in Graves' hyperthyroidism and ophthalmopathy. In TCRdb, the multiplex PCR reads were re-called with MiXCR into one record per CDR3 protein. This sample has over 500,000 distinct CDR3 sequences, with 15% to 20% found just once. The sequenced sample consisted of blood. The receptors originated from a woman under 30 with Graves' ophthalmopathy. Each CDR3 is given with its conserved first and last residue. Each record gives: D gene, J gene, V gene, clone size, CDR3 DNA, CDR3 protein. D genes are given only for firm matches. Expanded clones are given a class, and other clones once, few, many or no size at all.

D: NA; J: TRBJ1-3; V: TRBV11-2; size: NA; DNA: TGTGCCAGCAGCTTACGGGCATCGATGAGCACCATATATTTT; CDR3: CASSLRASMSTIYF
D: TRBD1; J: TRBJ2-1; V: TRBV24-1; size: many; DNA: TGTGCCACCAGTGATTTGGGACAGGGTAGTCATGAGCAGTTCTTC; CDR3: CATSDLGQGSHEQFF
D: NA; J: TRBJ1-1; V: TRBV11-2; size: many; DNA: TGTGCCAGCAGCCCCACCCTACCAAACACTGAAGCTTTCTTT; CDR3: CASSPTLPNTEAFF
D: TRBD1; J: TRBJ2-2; V: TRBV28; size: NA; DNA: TGTGCCAGCCGCACGGGACAGAAGCACACCGGGGAGCTGTTTTTT; CDR3: CASRTGQKHTGELFF
D: NA; J: TRBJ2-3; V: TRBV7-3; size: NA; DNA: TGTGCCAGCAGCTTAACAAACCGGGGGCAAGATACGCAGTATTTT; CDR3: CASSLTNRGQDTQYF
D: NA; J: TRBJ2-2; V: TRBV30; size: many; DNA: TGTGCCTGGAGTGACAGTACTCTGAACACCGGGGAGCTGTTTTTT; CDR3: CAWSDSTLNTGELFF
D: TRBD1; J: TRBJ1-5; V: TRBV12-3/TRBV12-4; size: NA; DNA: TGTGCCAGCAGCGGGACAGCTTATAGCAATCAGCCCCAGCATTTT; CDR3: CASSGTAYSNQPQHF
D: NA; J: TRBJ2-7; V: TRBV7-2; size: NA; DNA: TGTGCCAGCAGCCTAGAGGATCCTAGCCGGATGTTCCACGAGCAGTACTTC; CDR3: CASSLEDPSRMFHEQYF
D: NA; J: TRBJ1-2; V: TRBV2; size: NA; DNA: TGTGCCTGCCTACGGGGGGACTATGGCTACACCTTC; CDR3: CACLRGDYGYTF
D: TRBD2; J: TRBJ2-3; V: TRBV6-1; size: many; DNA: TGTGCCAGCAGTGGCGGGACTAGCGGGGCCGTGGATACGCAGTATTTT; CDR3: CASSGGTSGAVDTQYF
D: NA; J: TRBJ2-6; V: TRBV6-2/TRBV6-3; size: NA; DNA: TGTGCCAGCAGTTCCCACTCAATATCTGCTGGGGCCAACGTCCTGACTTTC; CDR3: CASSSHSISAGANVLTF
D: TRBD2; J: TRBJ2-1; V: TRBV29-1; size: few; DNA: TGCAGCGCCAGGACTAGCAGGTCCTTTTCCTACAATGAGCAGTTCTTC; CDR3: CSARTSRSFSYNEQFF
D: NA; J: TRBJ1-2; V: TRBV27; size: NA; DNA: TGTGCCAGCAGTTCCTACCGGGACCCAGGCTATGGCTACACCTTC; CDR3: CASSSYRDPGYGYTF
D: TRBD1; J: TRBJ1-1; V: TRBV27; size: many; DNA: TGTGCCAGCAGTCCACCACAGGGGGCGTTGACTGAAGCTTTCTTT; CDR3: CASSPPQGALTEAFF
D: TRBD1; J: TRBJ1-1; V: TRBV5-1; size: many; DNA: TGCGCCAGCAGCTTTGACAGGGGTATAATGGGGAACACTGAAGCTTTCTTT; CDR3: CASSFDRGIMGNTEAFF
D: TRBD2; J: TRBJ2-1; V: TRBV7-2; size: many; DNA: TGTGCCAGCAGCCCCAGGACTAGCGGTTTCAGCTACTACAATGAGCAGTTCTTC; CDR3: CASSPRTSGFSYYNEQFF
D: NA; J: TRBJ2-5; V: TRBV5-1; size: few; DNA: TGCGCCAGCACCCTCAGTCCGGTCCAAGAGACCCAGTACTTC; CDR3: CASTLSPVQETQYF
D: TRBD1; J: TRBJ2-1; V: TRBV7-2; size: NA; DNA: TGTGCCAGCGGCCCAGGCATAACAGGGGTCTACAATGAGCAGTTCTTC; CDR3: CASGPGITGVYNEQFF
D: NA; J: TRBJ1-1; V: TRBV3-1; size: few; DNA: TGTGCCAGCAGCCTACAGGGATTTGACACTGAAGCTTTCTTT; CDR3: CASSLQGFDTEAFF
D: NA; J: TRBJ2-4; V: TRBV7-2; size: few; DNA: TGTGCCAGCAGCTTAGGGCCAGCGACCAAAAACATTCAGTACTTC; CDR3: CASSLGPATKNIQYF
D: NA; J: TRBJ1-1; V: TRBV6-1; size: few; DNA: TGTGCCAGCAGGGAGGGGTACCGGACGATGAACACTGAAGCTTTCTTT; CDR3: CASREGYRTMNTEAFF
D: NA; J: TRBJ1-5; V: TRBV19; size: NA; DNA: TGTGCCAGTACCGCGGGACACTACAATCAGCCCCAGCATTTT; CDR3: CASTAGHYNQPQHF
D: TRBD1; J: TRBJ1-2; V: TRBV5-6; size: NA; DNA: TGTGCCAGCAGCTTGTGGGACAGGAGTGGCTACACCTTC; CDR3: CASSLWDRSGYTF
D: TRBD1; J: TRBJ1-2; V: TRBV2; size: NA; DNA: TGTGCCAGCAGTAGAACAGGGGAGGATGGCTACACCTTC; CDR3: CASSRTGEDGYTF
D: NA; J: TRBJ2-4; V: TRBV5-1; size: NA; DNA: TGCGCCAGCAGTGAGGGGACGGAAAACATTCAGTACTTC; CDR3: CASSEGTENIQYF
D: NA; J: TRBJ2-7; V: TRBV7-9; size: many; DNA: TGTGCCAGCAGCATAGGACCAGACGAGCAGTACTTC; CDR3: CASSIGPDEQYF
D: NA; J: TRBJ1-1; V: TRBV10-3; size: NA; DNA: TGTGCCATCAGTACCGGGCCCGGTGGGACTGAAGCTTTCTTT; CDR3: CAISTGPGGTEAFF
D: NA; J: TRBJ1-2; V: TRBV9; size: many; DNA: TGTGCCAGCAGCGTAGGGACACCTAACTATGGCTACACCTTC; CDR3: CASSVGTPNYGYTF
D: NA; J: TRBJ2-1; V: TRBV18; size: NA; DNA: TGTGCCAGCTCAAAACAGGGCGCTAGTATTCCCGGCTATGAGCAGTTCTTC; CDR3: CASSKQGASIPGYEQFF
D: TRBD1; J: TRBJ1-2; V: TRBV7-3; size: many; DNA: TGTGCCAGCAGCTGGGACAGGGTCTATGGCTACACCTTC; CDR3: CASSWDRVYGYTF
D: NA; J: TRBJ1-5; V: TRBV5-5; size: NA; DNA: TGTGCCAGCAGCTTGGCGGAACCCGACAGGCTATATAGCAATCAGCCCCAGCATTTT; CDR3: CASSLAEPDRLYSNQPQHF
D: NA; J: TRBJ2-2; V: TRBV7-3; size: many; DNA: TGTGCCAGCAGCCCCGGGCGGGGCCACACCGGGGAGCTGTTTTTT; CDR3: CASSPGRGHTGELFF
D: NA; J: TRBJ1-5; V: TRBV7-9; size: few; DNA: TGTGCCAGCAGACTTCAAGTACAGGGCCCAAATCAGCCCCAGCATTTT; CDR3: CASRLQVQGPNQPQHF
D: NA; J: TRBJ2-7; V: TRBV6-1; size: many; DNA: TGTGCCAGCAGTTCCCGGGACAAAACCTACGAGCAGTACTTC; CDR3: CASSSRDKTYEQYF
D: NA; J: TRBJ2-1; V: TRBV5-1; size: many; DNA: TGCGCCAGCAGCTCCGCCGTTTTACCTTACAATGAGCAGTTCTTC; CDR3: CASSSAVLPYNEQFF
D: NA; J: TRBJ1-3; V: TRBV4-1; size: NA; DNA: TGCGCCAGCAGCCCAGGGGTTTCGGGGGGAAACACCATATATTTT; CDR3: CASSPGVSGGNTIYF
D: TRBD2; J: TRBJ2-5; V: TRBV9; size: few; DNA: TGTGCCAGCAGCGTAGCTTGGGCGGGAGGGCCGGAGACCCAGTACTTC; CDR3: CASSVAWAGGPETQYF
D: TRBD2; J: TRBJ2-7; V: TRBV20-1; size: many; DNA: TGCAGTGCTAGAGATAGCGGGGGCAAGACCTACGAGCAGTACTTC; CDR3: CSARDSGGKTYEQYF
D: NA; J: TRBJ1-2; V: TRBV28; size: few; DNA: TGTGCCAGCAGTTTACGGGCAAGTGGCTACACCTTC; CDR3: CASSLRASGYTF
D: NA; J: TRBJ1-5; V: TRBV6-1; size: many; DNA: TGTGCCAGCAGTGAAGCAGGGGCTACCAATCAGCCCCAGCATTTT; CDR3: CASSEAGATNQPQHF
D: TRBD1; J: TRBJ1-1; V: TRBV30; size: NA; DNA: TGTGCCTGGGCGGGACAGGAGAACACTGAAGCTTTCTTT; CDR3: CAWAGQENTEAFF
D: NA; J: TRBJ1-1; V: TRBV20-1; size: many; DNA: TGCAGTGCTAGAGGTCGGGGGGTGGGTGAAGCTTTCTTT; CDR3: CSARGRGVGEAFF
D: NA; J: TRBJ2-1; V: TRBV11-1; size: many; DNA: TGTGCCAGCAGCTCCCCGGGGGTTGGTGAGCAGTTCTTC; CDR3: CASSSPGVGEQFF
D: NA; J: TRBJ2-7; V: TRBV28; size: many; DNA: TGTGCCAGCAGTCCACCAGGGTTGTCCTCCTACGAGCAGTACTTC; CDR3: CASSPPGLSSYEQYF
D: TRBD1; J: TRBJ1-5; V: TRBV20-1; size: few; DNA: TGCAGTGCTAGGGGTCCGGACAGGGTATGGCGCAATCAGCCCCAGCATTTT; CDR3: CSARGPDRVWRNQPQHF
D: TRBD2; J: TRBJ2-7; V: TRBV4-1; size: many; DNA: TGCGCCAGCAGCCAGGGGACTAGCGATTCCTACGAGCAGTACTTC; CDR3: CASSQGTSDSYEQYF
D: NA; J: TRBJ2-7; V: TRBV24-1; size: NA; DNA: TGTGCCACCCAGACTGACTACTCCTACGAGCAGTACTTC; CDR3: CATQTDYSYEQYF
D: NA; J: TRBJ1-2; V: TRBV20-1; size: few; DNA: TGCAGTGCTAGAGATCCAGGAAGGGAAGGCTATGGCTACACCTTC; CDR3: CSARDPGREGYGYTF
D: NA; J: TRBJ1-2; V: TRBV6-1; size: many; DNA: TGTGCCAGCATTCGTTCTCGACAGGATGGCTACACCTTC; CDR3: CASIRSRQDGYTF
D: NA; J: TRBJ1-1; V: TRBV19; size: NA; DNA: TGTGCCAGTGCAGGGGCGGAAGTACCTGAAGCTTTCTTT; CDR3: CASAGAEVPEAFF